Each of the 17 T cell receptor beta chains below was sequenced from the same sample in a study of blood T cell repertoires in COVID-19. TCRdb's copy holds only in-frame clones and misses some; the assay was immunoSEQ multiplex PCR. This sample has almost 500,000 clones; less than 90% occur once, and the top ten carry 8% to 9.5%. The sequenced material came from PBMCs or T cells enriched from blood (not recorded which). Receptor source: a woman aged 55-70 years who had recovered from COVID-19.

This clone turned up a few times. The genes are TRBV3-1 (or the pseudogene TRBV3-2) and TRBJ2-2, with 13 bases matching TRBD2. From germline, CDR1 is LGHDT and CDR2 YNNKEL (reference sequence). The V gene end was trimmed by 2 bases and the J gene end by 6 bases; junction bases not matched to a gene: 0. There are 15 residues in the CDR3. The DNA of the CDR3 is TGTGCCAGCAGCCAAACTAGCGGGGGGGCCGGGGAGCTGTTTTTT. It specifies CASSQTSGGAGELFF.

CDR3 region: CASSIGDRLMNTEAFF. Written as DNA, the CDR3 is TGTGCCAGTAGTATTGGCGACAGGCTCATGAACACTGAAGCTTTCTTT. The gene calls are TRBV19 and TRBJ1-1; D perhaps matches TRBD1 (6 bases). The V gene lost 3 bases and the J gene lost 0 bases, with 14 bases spanning the gap. Germline V gene lookup returns CDR1 LNHDA and CDR2 SQIVND (reference sequence). The CDR3 sequence is 16 residues long.

The rearrangement joins TRBV19 to TRBJ1-6; no definite D call. The CDR3 extends over 13 amino acids. V was trimmed by 4 bases and J by 9 bases, leaving 10 bases between them. The germline V gene has CDR1 LNHDA and CDR2 SQIVND (reference sequence). The CDR3 nucleotides are TGTGCCAGTAGTAGGTGGTGCGGTTCACCCCTCCACTTT. It is translated as CASSRWCGSPLHF. Drawing the rest from reference TRBV19 and TRBJ1-6, the complete variable domain is DGGITQSPKYLFRKEGQNVTLSCEQNLNHDAMYWYRQDPGQGLRLIYYSQIVNDFQKGDIAEGYSVSREKKESFPLTVTSAQKNPTAFYLCASSRWCGSPLHFGNGTRLTVT.

The rearrangement joins TRBV27 to TRBJ1-6; D not resolved. The germline CDR1 and CDR2 sequences are MNHEY and SMNVEV (reference sequence). CDR3 length: 15 residues. The germline V and J ends were trimmed by 6 bases and 0 bases, with 9 bases remaining between them. The CDR3 DNA follows: TGTGCCAGCAGGGAGGTGAGCTCCTATAATTCACCCCTCCACTTT. It is translated as CASREVSSYNSPLHF.

The chain links TRBV12-3 or TRBV12-4 to TRBJ2-3, with D perhaps matching TRBD2 (7 bases). The CDR3 totals 12 residues. The V end lost 0 bases, the J end lost 12 bases, and 10 bases lay between the germline ends. The chain's CDR3 is CASSLAGGHQYF. As DNA, the CDR3 is TGTGCCAGCAGTTTAGCGGGGGGGCATCAGTATTTT.

The rearrangement joins TRBV10-2 to TRBJ1-3; tentatively, D is TRBD1 (5 bases). This CDR3 region has 12 residues. Looked up from germline, CDR1 is WSHSY and CDR2 is SAAADI. The germline V and J ends were trimmed by 8 bases and 3 bases, with 8 bases remaining between them. The CDR3 loop is CASEGDGNTIYF. In nucleotides, the CDR3 is TGCGCCAGCGAAGGGGATGGAAACACCATATATTTT.

The chain uses TRBV11-2 and TRBJ2-1; 11 bases fit TRBD2. Germline values: CDR1 SGHAT, CDR2 FQNNGV. This CDR3 region has 18 residues. J lost 3 bases, V lost 2 bases, and 9 bases had no gene match. The CDR3 spells CASSLIVVAGGDYNEQFF. The CDR3 bases are TGTGCCAGCAGCTTAATAGTCGTAGCGGGGGGGGACTACAATGAGCAGTTCTTC.

Turning to this clone: The germline gene is not matched at one end of the junction; a read error may be the cause. V usage is TRBV7-7 and J usage is TRBJ2-2; a weak D match, TRBD1 (5 bases). Germline V gene lookup returns CDR1 SSHAT and CDR2 FNYEAQ (reference sequence). The CDR3 covers 16 residues. CDR3 protein: CASSLVAGSNTGELFF. CDR3 sequence (DNA): TGTGCTAGCAGCTTAGTAGCAGGGTCAAACACCGGGGAGCTGTTTTTT.

The CDR3 protein is CASSQIGQGTYGYTF. DNA for the CDR3: TGTGCCAGCAGCCAAATCGGACAGGGAACCTATGGCTACACCTTC. The rearrangement uses TRBV27 and TRBJ1-2; 8 bases are a match to TRBD1. The germline V gene has CDR1 MNHEY and CDR2 SMNVEV (reference sequence). Trimming at V came to 6 bases and at J to 4 bases, leaving 10 bases not matched to a gene. The length of the CDR3 is 15 residues.

The V gene is TRBV19, the J gene TRBJ1-3; D might be TRBD1 (5 bases). Trimming shortened V by 7 bases and J by 4 bases, and 14 bases separated the two germline ends. Germline CDR1 is LNHDA and CDR2 is SQIVND (reference sequence). This CDR3 has 14 residues. This chain's CDR3 is CASKVRASGNTIYF. In DNA, the CDR3 is TGTGCCAGTAAGGTCAGGGCGTCAGGAAACACCATATATTTT.

The chain is built from TRBV5-6 and TRBJ2-1; 13 positions agree with TRBD2. Germline trimming cut 0 bases from V and 9 bases from J; bases unmatched to any gene: 6. Germline V gene lookup returns CDR1 SGHDT and CDR2 YYEEEE. The CDR3 covers 16 residues. Written as DNA, the CDR3 is TGTGCCAGCAGCTTGGGGTGGACTAGCGGGGGTCCTGAGCAGTTCTTC. Protein sequence: CASSLGWTSGGPEQFF.

The chain links TRBV28 to TRBJ2-7; the D gene is possibly TRBD2 (6 bases). V lost 3 bases and J lost 1, with 10 bases in between. CDR1 is MDHEN, CDR2 SYDVKM, per germline. CDR3 length: 14 amino acids. CDR3 in amino acids: CASSFGRGSYEQYV. CDR3 sequence (DNA): TGTGCCAGCAGTTTTGGTCGGGGGTCCTACGAGCAGTACGTC.

The chain joins TRBV11-2 to TRBJ2-7, with D tentatively TRBD2 (6 bases). Trimming left V 1 base short and J 3 bases short, with 13 bases between. Germline values: CDR1 SGHAT, CDR2 FQNNGV. This CDR3 is 15 amino acids long. For the CDR3, the DNA is TGTGCCAGCAGCTTAGTCGGGAGCGAAGTCTACGAGCAGTACTTC. This sequence encodes CASSLVGSEVYEQYF.

The genes are TRBV3-1 (or the pseudogene TRBV3-2) and TRBJ2-1; D is uncertain. V lost 1 base, J lost 8 bases, and 9 bases lay in between. Looked up from germline, CDR1 is LGHDT and CDR2 is YNNKEL (reference sequence). The CDR3 is made up of 13 amino acids. This chain's CDR3 is CASSQAVLYEQFF. The CDR3 coding sequence is TGTGCCAGCAGCCAAGCCGTTTTATATGAGCAGTTCTTC.

This sequence joins TRBV18 and TRBJ2-2; D call uncertain. CDR3 length: 15 residues. Germline-derived CDR1 and CDR2 are KGHSH and LQKENI. V lost 5 bases and J 4 bases, leaving 14 bases between the germline ends. CDR3 amino acids: CASSAHPGSTGELFF. The CDR3 region has the DNA TGTGCCAGCTCAGCCCACCCAGGAAGCACCGGGGAGCTGTTTTTT.

The rearrangement joins TRBV4-1 to TRBJ1-5; 8 bases align to TRBD1. V lost 1 base and J lost 4; bases outside the gene matches: 6. The V gene's germline CDR1 is MGHRA and CDR2 YSYEKL. CDR3 length equals 16 residues. CDR3 coding DNA: TGCGCCAGCAGCCAAGGGATACAGGGGGGGAATCAGCCCCAGCATTTT. It translates to CASSQGIQGGNQPQHF.

This chain uses TRBV3-1 (or the pseudogene TRBV3-2) with TRBJ1-1, with D hard to call. V was trimmed by 1 base and J by 5 bases, leaving 8 bases between them. CDR1 LGHDT and CDR2 YNNKEL come from the germline V gene (reference sequence). The CDR3 runs 13 residues. This CDR3 is CASSQVGETEAFF. The CDR3 DNA is TGTGCCAGCAGCCAAGTCGGGGAAACTGAAGCTTTCTTT.